This TCR beta chain stems from a study of T cell responses to AZD1222 COVID-19 vaccine. The method was immunoSEQ multiplex PCR; TCRdb's version includes in-frame clones alone and lacks a portion of them. The sample records about 200,000 clones, 93% being singletons. The germline V gene has CDR1 LNHDA and CDR2 SQIVND (reference sequence). The ends were cut back, 6 bases at V and 2 bases at J, with 16 bases in the middle. The length of the CDR3 is 15 residues. Notes on the study in general: Most donors were white British and more were female, and clonal diversity was possibly underestimated. Within unmutated variant regions lay the reported targets of nearly half of spike-specific TCRs. Spike-specific TCR depth and breadth grew after two AZD1222 doses.

Second-dose schedules of about 4 or about 12 weeks were combined. This clone has more than one count but fewer than ten. The antigen remains undetermined. This TCR derives from an adult who received the AZD1222 COVID-19 vaccine. The material sequenced was peripheral blood, taken 28 days after the second AZD1222 dose. The genes are TRBV19 and TRBJ1-2; D not certain. The CDR3 nucleotides read TGTGCCAGTAGCGATCTTATAGGTTCCAACTATGGCTACACCTTC. Its protein product is CASSDLIGSNYGYTF. The full variable domain, with the rest looked up from reference TRBV19 and TRBJ1-2, is DGGITQSPKYLFRKEGQNVTLSCEQNLNHDAMYWYRQDPGQGLRLIYYSQIVNDFQKGDIAEGYSVSREKKESFPLTVTSAQKNPTAFYLCASSDLIGSNYGYTFGSGTRLTVV.